What follows describes a single T cell receptor (beta chain). The entry originates in a study of blood T cell repertoires in COVID-19. Across the study: Researchers got acute and convalescent COVID-19 samples from the United States, Italy and Spain.

The CDR3 sequence is 15 residues long. The V gene lost 2 bases and the J gene lost 7 bases, with 14 bases spanning the gap. The V gene's germline CDR1 is WSHSY and CDR2 SAAADI. Sequencing was performed with immunoSEQ multiplex PCR; in TCRdb, only in-frame clones are kept and a portion is missing. In the table there are about 190,000 clones, roughly 80% of which are singletons. The TCR sequence derives from a woman aged 25 to 45 who had recovered from COVID-19. Sequences were obtained from PBMCs or T cells enriched from blood (not recorded which). This rearrangement joins TRBV10-2 to TRBJ1-4; D is uncertain. CDR3 DNA: TGCGCCAGCAGTGAGACACGGGGTTGGATTGAAAAACTGTTTTTT. Its translation is CASSETRGWIEKLFF.